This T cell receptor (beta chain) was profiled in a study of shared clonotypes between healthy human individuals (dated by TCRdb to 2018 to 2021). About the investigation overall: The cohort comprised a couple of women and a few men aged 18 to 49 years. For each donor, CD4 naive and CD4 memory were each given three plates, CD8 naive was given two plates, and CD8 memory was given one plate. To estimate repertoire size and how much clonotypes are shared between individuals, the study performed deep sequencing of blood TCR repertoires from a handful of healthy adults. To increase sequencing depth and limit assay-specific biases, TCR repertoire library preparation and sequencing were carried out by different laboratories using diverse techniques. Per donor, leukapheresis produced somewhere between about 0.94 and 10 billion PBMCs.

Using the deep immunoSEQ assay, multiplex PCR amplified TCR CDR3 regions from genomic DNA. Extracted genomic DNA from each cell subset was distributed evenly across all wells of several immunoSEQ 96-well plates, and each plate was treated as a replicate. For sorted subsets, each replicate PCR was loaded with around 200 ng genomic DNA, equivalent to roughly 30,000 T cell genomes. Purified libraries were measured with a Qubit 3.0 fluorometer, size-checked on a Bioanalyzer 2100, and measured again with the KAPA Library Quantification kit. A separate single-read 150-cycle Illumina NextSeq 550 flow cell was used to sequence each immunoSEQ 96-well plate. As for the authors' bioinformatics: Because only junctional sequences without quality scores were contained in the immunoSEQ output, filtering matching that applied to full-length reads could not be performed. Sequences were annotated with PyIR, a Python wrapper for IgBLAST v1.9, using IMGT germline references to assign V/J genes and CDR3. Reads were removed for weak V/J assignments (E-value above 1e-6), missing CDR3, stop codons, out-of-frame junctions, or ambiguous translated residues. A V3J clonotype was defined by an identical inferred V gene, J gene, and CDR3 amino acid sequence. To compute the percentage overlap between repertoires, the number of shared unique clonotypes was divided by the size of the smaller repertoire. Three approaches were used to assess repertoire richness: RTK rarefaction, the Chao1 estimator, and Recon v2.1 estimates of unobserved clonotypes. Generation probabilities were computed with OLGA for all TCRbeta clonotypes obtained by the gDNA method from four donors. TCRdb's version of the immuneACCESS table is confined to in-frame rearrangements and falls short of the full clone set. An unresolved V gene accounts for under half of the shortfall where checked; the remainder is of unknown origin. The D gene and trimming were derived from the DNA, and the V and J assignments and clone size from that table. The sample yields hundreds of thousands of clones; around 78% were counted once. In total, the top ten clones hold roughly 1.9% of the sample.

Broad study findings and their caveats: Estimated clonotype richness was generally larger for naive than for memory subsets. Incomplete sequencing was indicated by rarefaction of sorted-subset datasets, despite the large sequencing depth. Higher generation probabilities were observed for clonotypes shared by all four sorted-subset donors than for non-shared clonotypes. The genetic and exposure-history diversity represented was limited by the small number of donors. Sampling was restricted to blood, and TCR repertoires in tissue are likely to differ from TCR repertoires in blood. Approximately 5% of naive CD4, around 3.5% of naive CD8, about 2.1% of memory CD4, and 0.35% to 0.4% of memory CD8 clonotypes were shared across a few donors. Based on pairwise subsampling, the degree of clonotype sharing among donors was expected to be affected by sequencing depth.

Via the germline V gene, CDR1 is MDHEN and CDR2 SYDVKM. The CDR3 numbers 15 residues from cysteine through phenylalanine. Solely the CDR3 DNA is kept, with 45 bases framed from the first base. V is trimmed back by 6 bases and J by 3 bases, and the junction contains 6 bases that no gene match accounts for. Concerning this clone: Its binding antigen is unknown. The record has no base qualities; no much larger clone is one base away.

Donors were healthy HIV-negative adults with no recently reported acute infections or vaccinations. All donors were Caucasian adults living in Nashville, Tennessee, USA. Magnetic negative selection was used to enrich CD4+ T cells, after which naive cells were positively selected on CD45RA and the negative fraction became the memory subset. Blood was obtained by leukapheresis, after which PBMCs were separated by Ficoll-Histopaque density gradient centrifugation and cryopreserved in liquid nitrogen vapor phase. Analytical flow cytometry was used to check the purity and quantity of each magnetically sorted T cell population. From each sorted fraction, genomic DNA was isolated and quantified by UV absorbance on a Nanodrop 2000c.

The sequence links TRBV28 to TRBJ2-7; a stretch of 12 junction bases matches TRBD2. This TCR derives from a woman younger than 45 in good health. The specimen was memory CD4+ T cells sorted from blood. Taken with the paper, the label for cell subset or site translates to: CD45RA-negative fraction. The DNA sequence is TGTGCCAGCAGGGCCGGGACTAGCGGGTTCTACGAGCAGTACTTC. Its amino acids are CASRAGTSGFYEQYF.